This T cell receptor beta chain was sequenced for a study of beta chain features in type 1 diabetes. Study findings and constraints: The study found moderately but significantly shorter TCRB CDR3s in all four CD4+ subsets of Type 1 diabetes patients.

The V end lost 6 bases, the J end lost 3 bases, and 12 bases lay between the germline ends. The CDR3 sequence is 13 residues long. The germline V gene has CDR1 KGHSH and CDR2 LQKENI. Each donor gave one heparinised blood draw averaging around 120 mL. Purity exceeding 95% was reached by all sorted populations. Every isolated RNA sample was fully reverse transcribed, so sequencing captured expressed TCRB transcripts. This table comes from immunoSEQ multiplex PCR, and its TCRdb copy is limited to in-frame clones, with some not included. In the table there are hundreds of thousands of clones, over 12% of which are singletons. A note on this clone: Its antigen is still unknown.

The chain combines TRBV18 with TRBJ2-7; no reliable D call. Specimen: naive CD4+ T cells from blood. The receptor comes from a man aged 18 to 30 with type 1 diabetes. As DNA, the CDR3 is TGTGCCAGCTCCCCGGCAGTTAACTACGAGCAGTACTTC. Protein sequence: CASSPAVNYEQYF.